This TCR beta chain originates from a study of OX40 agonist ivuxolimab in advanced cancers. Notes on this clone: Its antigen remains unidentified.

This table comes from immunoSEQ multiplex PCR, and its TCRdb copy is limited to in-frame clones, with some not included. The top ten clones hold more than 0.75% of a sample with just under 85,000 clones, roughly 80% of them seen once. Per the germline V gene, CDR1 is SGHVS and CDR2 is FQNEAQ. The CDR3 is 14 amino acids. With 0 bases removed from V and 4 bases from J, the gap between germline ends came to 9 bases. Study conclusions and caveats: In general, CD8+ T cells held more expanded clones than CD4+ did, on average.

The rearrangement joins TRBV7-8 to TRBJ1-1; D perhaps matches TRBD1 (6 bases). The sample here was CD4+ or CD8+ T cells sorted from blood, taken in a trial of the OX40 agonist ivuxolimab. This TCR was sampled from an adult with an advanced solid tumor such as melanoma, head and neck, liver or kidney cancer. CDR3 loop: CASSLAGGGTEAFF. In nucleotides, the CDR3 is TGTGCCAGCAGCTTAGCGGGAGGGGGCACTGAAGCTTTCTTT.